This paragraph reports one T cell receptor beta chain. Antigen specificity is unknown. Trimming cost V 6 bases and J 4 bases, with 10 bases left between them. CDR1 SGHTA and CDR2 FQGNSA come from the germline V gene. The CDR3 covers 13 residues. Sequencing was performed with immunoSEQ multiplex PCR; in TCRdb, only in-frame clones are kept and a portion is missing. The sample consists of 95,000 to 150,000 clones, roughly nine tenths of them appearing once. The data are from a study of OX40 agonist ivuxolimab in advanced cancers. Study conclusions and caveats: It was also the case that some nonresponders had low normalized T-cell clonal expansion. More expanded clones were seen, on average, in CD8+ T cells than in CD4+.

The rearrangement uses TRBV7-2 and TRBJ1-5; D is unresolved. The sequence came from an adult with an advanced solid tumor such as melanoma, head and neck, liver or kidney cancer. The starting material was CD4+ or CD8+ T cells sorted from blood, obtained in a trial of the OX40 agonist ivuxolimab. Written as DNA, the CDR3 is TGTGCCAGCAGTTATAATGAAAATCAGCCCCAGCATTTT. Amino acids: CASSYNENQPQHF.